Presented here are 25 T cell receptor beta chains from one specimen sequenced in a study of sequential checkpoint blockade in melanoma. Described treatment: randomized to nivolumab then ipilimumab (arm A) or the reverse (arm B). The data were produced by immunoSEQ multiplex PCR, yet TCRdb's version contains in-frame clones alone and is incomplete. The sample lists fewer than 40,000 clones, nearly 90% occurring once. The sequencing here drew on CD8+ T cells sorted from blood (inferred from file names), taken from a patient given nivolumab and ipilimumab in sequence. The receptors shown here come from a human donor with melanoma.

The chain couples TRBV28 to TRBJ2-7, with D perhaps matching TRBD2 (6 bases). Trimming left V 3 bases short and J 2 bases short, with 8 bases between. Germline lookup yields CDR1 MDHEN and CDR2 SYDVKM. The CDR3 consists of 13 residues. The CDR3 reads CASSFRLAYEQYF. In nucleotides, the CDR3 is TGTGCCAGCAGTTTTCGACTAGCCTACGAGCAGTACTTC.

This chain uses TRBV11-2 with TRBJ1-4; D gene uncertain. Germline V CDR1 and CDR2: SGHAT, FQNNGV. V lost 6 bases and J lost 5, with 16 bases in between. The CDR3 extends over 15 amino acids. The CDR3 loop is CASSPHPAGNEKLFF. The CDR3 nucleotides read TGTGCCAGCAGTCCCCACCCGGCGGGAAATGAAAAACTGTTTTTT.

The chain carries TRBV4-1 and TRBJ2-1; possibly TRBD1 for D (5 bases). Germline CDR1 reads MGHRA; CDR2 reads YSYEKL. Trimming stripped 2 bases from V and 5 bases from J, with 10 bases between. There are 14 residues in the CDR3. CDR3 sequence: CASSQKGYNNEQFF. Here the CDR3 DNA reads TGCGCCAGCAGCCAAAAGGGGTATAACAATGAGCAGTTCTTC.

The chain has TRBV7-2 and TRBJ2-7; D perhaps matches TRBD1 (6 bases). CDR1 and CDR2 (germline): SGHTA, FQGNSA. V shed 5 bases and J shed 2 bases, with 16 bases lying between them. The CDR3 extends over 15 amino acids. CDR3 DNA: TGTGCCAGCAGCCCTCCCGGGACACCCACCTACGAGCAGTACTTC. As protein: CASSPPGTPTYEQYF.

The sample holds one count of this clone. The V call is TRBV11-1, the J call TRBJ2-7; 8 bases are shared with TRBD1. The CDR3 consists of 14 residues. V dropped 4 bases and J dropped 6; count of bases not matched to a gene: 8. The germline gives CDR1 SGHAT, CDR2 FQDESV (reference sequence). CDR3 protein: CASSSWTGFSEQYF. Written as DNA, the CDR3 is TGTGCCAGCAGCTCTTGGACAGGGTTTAGCGAGCAGTACTTC.

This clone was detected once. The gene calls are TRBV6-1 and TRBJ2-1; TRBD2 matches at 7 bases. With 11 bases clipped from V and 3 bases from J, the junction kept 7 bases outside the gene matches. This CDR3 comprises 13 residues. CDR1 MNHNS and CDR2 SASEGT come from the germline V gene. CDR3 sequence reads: CAGSGTNYNEQFF. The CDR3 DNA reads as TGTGCCGGCTCCGGGACTAACTACAATGAGCAGTTCTTC.

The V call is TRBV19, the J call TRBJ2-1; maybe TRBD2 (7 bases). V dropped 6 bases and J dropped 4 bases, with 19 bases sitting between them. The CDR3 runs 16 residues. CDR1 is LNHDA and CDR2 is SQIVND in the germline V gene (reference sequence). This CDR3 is CASSTGTSGVYNEQFF. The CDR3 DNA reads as TGTGCCAGTAGCACCGGGACAAGCGGGGTGTACAATGAGCAGTTCTTC.

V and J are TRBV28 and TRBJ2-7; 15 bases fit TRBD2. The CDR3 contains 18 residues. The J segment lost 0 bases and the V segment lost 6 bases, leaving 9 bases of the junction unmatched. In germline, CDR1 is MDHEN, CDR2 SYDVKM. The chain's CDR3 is CASSPGLAGGLSSYEQYF. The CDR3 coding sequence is TGTGCCAGCAGCCCGGGACTAGCGGGAGGTCTGAGCTCCTACGAGCAGTACTTC. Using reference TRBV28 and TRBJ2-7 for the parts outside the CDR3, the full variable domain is DVKVTQSSRYLVKRTGEKVFLECVQDMDHENMFWYRQDPGLGLRLIYFSYDVKMKEKGDIPEGYSVSREKKERFSLILESASTNQTSMYLCASSPGLAGGLSSYEQYFGPGTRLTVT.

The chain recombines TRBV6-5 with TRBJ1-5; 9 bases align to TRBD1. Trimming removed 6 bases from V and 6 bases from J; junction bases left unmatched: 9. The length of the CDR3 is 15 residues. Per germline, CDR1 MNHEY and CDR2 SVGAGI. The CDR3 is CASSLTGGGGQPQHF. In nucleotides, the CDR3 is TGTGCCAGCAGCCTCACAGGGGGCGGGGGTCAGCCCCAGCATTTT.

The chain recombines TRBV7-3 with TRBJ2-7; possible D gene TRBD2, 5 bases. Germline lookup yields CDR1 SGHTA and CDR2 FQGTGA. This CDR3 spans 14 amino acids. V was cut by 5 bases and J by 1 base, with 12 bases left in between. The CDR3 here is CASSPHGGSYEQYF. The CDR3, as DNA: TGTGCCAGCAGCCCACACGGAGGTTCCTACGAGCAGTACTTC.

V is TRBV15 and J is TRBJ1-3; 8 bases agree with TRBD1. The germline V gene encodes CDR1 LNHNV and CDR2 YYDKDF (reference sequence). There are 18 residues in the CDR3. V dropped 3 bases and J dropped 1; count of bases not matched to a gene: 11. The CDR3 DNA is TGTGCCACCAGCAGGAGGAGACAGGGGTTAGGATCTGGAAACACCATATATTTT. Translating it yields CATSRRRQGLGSGNTIYF. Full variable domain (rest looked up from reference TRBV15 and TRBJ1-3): DAMVIQNPRYQVTQFGKPVTLSCSQTLNHNVMYWYQQKSSQAPKLLFHYYDKDFNNEADTPDNFQSRRPNTSFCFLDIRSPGLGDTAMYLCATSRRRQGLGSGNTIYFGEGSWLTVV.

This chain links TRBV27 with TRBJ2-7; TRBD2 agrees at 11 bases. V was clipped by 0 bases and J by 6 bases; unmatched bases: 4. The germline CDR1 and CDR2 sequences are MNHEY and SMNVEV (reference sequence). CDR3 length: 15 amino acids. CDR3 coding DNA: TGTGCCAGCAGTTTATCGGCTAGCGGGAGGTCCGAGCAGTACTTC. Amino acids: CASSLSASGRSEQYF.

The DNA of the CDR3 is TGCGCCAGCAGCTCCCGAGCTAGCGGAACTAGCACAGATACGCAGTATTTT. This encodes CASSSRASGTSTDTQYF. V is TRBV5-1 and J is TRBJ2-3; 7 bases align to TRBD2. The V gene's germline CDR1 is SGHRS and CDR2 YFSETQ. J was trimmed by 0 bases and V by 3 bases; bases with no gene match: 10. The CDR3 has 17 residues.

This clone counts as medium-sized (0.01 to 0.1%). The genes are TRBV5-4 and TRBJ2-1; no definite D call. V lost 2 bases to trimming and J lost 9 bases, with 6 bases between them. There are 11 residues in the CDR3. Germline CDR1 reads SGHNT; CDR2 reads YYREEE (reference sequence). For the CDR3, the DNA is TGTGCCAGCAGCTTAGCTGCTGAGCAGTTCTTC. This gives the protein CASSLAAEQFF.

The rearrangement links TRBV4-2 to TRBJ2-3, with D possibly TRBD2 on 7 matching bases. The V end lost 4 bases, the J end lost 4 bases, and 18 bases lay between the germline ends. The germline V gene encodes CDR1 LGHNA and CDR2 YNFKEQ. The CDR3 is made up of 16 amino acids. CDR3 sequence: CASSPALAGAPDTQYF. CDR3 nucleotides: TGTGCCAGCAGCCCTGCCCTCGCGGGGGCCCCAGATACGCAGTATTTT.

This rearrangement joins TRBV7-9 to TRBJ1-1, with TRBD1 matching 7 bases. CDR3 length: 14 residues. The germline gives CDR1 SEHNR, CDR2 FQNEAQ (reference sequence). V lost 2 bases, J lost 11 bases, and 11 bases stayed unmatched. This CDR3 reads CASSLPAGGIQAFF. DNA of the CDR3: TGTGCCAGCAGCTTACCCGCAGGGGGAATTCAGGCTTTCTTT.

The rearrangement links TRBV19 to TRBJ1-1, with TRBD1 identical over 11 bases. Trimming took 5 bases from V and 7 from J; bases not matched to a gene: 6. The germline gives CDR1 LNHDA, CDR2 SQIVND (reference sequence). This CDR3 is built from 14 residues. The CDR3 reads CASSSDRGPNEAFF. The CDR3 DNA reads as TGTGCCAGTAGTTCGGACAGGGGGCCGAATGAAGCTTTCTTT.

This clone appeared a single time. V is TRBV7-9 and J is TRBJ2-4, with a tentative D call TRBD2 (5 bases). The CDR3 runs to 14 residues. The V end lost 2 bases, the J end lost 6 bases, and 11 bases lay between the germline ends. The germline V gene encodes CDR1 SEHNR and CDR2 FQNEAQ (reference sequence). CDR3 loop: CASSLLVGGNIQYF. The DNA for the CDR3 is TGTGCCAGCAGCTTACTGGTCGGAGGAAACATTCAGTACTTC.

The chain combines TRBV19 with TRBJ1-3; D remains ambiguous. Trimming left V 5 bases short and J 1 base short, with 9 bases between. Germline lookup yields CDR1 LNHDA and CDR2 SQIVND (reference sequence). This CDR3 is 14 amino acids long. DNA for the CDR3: TGTGCCAGTAGTCTCCCCGGGTCTGGAAACACCATATATTTT. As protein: CASSLPGSGNTIYF.

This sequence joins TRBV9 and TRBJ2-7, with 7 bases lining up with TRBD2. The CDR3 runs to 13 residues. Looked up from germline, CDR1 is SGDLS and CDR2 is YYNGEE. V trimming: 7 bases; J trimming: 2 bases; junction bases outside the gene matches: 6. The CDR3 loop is CASGSSGPYEQYF. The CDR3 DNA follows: TGTGCCAGCGGATCTAGCGGCCCCTACGAGCAGTACTTC.

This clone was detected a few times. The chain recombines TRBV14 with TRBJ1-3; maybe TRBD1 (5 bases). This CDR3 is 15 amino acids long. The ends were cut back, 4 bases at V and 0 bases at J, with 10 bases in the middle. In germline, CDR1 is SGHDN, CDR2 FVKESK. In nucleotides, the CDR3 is TGTGCCAGCAGCCCGGACACCAACTCTGGAAACACCATATATTTT. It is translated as CASSPDTNSGNTIYF.

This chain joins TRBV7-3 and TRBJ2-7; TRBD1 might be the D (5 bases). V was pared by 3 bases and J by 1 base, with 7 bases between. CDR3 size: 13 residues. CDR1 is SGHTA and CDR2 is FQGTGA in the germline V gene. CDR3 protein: CASSFDSSYEQYF. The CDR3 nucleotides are TGTGCCAGCAGCTTTGACAGTTCCTACGAGCAGTACTTC.

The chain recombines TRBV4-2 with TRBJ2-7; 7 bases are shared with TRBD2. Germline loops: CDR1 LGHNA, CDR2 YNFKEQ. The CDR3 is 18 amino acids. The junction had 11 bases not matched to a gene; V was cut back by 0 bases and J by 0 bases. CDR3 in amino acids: CASSQDRASGGFSYEQYF. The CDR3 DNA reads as TGTGCCAGCAGCCAAGATCGGGCTAGCGGTGGTTTCTCCTACGAGCAGTACTTC.

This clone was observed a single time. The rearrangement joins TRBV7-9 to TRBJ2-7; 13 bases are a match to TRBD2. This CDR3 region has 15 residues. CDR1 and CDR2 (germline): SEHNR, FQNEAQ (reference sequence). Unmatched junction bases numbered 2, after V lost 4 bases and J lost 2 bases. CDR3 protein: CASSYTSGRAYEQYF. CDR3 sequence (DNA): TGTGCCAGCAGCTATACTAGCGGGAGGGCCTACGAGCAGTACTTC.

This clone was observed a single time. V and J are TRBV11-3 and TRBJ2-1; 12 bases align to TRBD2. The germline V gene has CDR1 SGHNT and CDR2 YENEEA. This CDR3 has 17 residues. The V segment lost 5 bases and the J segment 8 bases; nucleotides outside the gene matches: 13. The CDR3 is CASSLQGGLAGGDEQFF. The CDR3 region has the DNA TGTGCCAGCAGCCTGCAAGGAGGGCTAGCGGGAGGGGATGAGCAGTTCTTC.